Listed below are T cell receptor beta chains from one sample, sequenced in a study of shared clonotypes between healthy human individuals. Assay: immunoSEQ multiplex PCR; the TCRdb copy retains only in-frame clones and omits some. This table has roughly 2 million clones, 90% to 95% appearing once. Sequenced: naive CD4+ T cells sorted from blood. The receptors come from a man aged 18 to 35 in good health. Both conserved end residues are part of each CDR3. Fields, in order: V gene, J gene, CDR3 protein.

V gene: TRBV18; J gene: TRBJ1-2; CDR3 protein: CASSPQGHYGYTF
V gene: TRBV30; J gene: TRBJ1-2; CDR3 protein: CAWSVGVNYGYTF
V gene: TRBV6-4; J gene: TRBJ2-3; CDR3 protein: CASSDSGTSTDTQYF
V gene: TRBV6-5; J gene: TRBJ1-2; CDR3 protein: CASSSGDSNYGYTF
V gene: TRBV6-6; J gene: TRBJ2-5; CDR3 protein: CASSYSTSGQETQYF
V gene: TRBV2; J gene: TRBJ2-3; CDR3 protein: CASSVAGSVADTQYF
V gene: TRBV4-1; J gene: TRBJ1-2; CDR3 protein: CASSQEGPLPYGYTF
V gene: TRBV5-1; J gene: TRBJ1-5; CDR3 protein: CASSLEGTNNQPQHF
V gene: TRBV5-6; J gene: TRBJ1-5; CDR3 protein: CAWSPGHANQPQHF
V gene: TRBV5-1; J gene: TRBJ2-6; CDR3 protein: CASSSRLGANVLTF
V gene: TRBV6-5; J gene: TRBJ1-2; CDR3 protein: CASSYHSTSGSDGYTF
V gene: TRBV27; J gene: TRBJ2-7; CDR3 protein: CASSLSKDSYEQYF
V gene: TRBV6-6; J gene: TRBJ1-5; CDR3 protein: CASEGVPGASNQPQHF
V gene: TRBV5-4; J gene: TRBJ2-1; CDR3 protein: CASSFWATSQNEQFF
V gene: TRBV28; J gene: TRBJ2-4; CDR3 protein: CASSLIEGKKIQYF
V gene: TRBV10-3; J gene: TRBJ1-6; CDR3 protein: CAISGGQQNSPLHF
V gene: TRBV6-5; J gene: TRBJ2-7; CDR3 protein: CASSKTGSGIYEQYF
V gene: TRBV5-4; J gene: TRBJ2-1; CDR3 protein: CASSWERERSYNEQFF
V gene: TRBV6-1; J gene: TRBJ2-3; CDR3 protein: CASGPIAGGSDTQYF
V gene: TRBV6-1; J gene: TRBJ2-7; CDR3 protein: CASLQGTKNYEQYF
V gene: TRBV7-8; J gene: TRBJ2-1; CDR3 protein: CASSPLAGGYYNEQFF